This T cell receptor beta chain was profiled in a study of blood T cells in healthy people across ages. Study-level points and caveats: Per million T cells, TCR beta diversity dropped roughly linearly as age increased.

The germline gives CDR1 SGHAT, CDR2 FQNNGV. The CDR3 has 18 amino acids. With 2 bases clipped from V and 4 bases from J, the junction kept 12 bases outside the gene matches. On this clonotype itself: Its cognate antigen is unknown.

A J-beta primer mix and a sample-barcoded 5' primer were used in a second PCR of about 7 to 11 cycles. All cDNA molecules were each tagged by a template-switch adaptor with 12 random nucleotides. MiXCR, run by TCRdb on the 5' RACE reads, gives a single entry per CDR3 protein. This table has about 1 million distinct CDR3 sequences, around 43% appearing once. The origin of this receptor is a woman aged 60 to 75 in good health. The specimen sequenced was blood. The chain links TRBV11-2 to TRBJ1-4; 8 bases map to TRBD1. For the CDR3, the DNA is TGTGCCAGCAGCTTAAGAAACAGGGGGAATGGATTTAATGAAAAACTGTTTTTT. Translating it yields CASSLRNRGNGFNEKLFF.